This entry is about one TCR beta chain. There is no known antigen for this receptor. No base-level quality is on record; no much larger clone is a single base apart. The collaborating institutions used their own protocols to collect whole blood in K2EDTA tubes. For TCRbeta analysis, collaborators shipped samples as frozen whole blood, isolated PBMCs, or DNA extracted from either of those sample types. The germline V gene gives CDR1 as SQVTM and CDR2 as ANQGSEA. Trimming at the junction amounts to 5 bases on V and 2 bases on J, and the germline ends lie 10 bases apart. Including the terminal cysteine and phenylalanine, the CDR3 comprises 12 residues. Kept here is only the CDR3 DNA, which spans 36 bases and is read in frame from base 1. The sample comes from a study of blood T cell repertoires in COVID-19 (TCRdb year 2020). Concerning the study at large: The collaborator samples originated in the United States, Italy and Spain and spanned the acute and convalescent phases of COVID-19. The repertoires were made available in a free public database intended to serve as a resource for research on the immune response to SARS-CoV-2. The sample metadata nearly always contained a de-identified subject ID, COVID-19 status, age in years and sex. Where available, HLA class I and class II types were obtained from metadata supplied by the sample provider rather than from assay-based typing. The material from the prospective study consisted of cDNA or gDNA derived from T cells, B-cell-depleted T cells, or PBMCs. Deeply sampled blood TCRbeta repertoires from subjects exposed to, actively infected with, or recovered from COVID-19 were included in the dataset. Samples were obtained from the ongoing ImmuneRACE study (first 160 participants) and from about 1,300 subjects provided by 6 global collaborators. Here is what the overall study found, with its caveats: How much clinical and demographic metadata was included differed by source and by participant, and the metadata was provided uncurated.

TCRbeta CDR3 regions were amplified from genomic DNA using the immunoSEQ Assay, a bias-controlled multiplex PCR. Per the source publication's procedure: Nucleated cell counts per sample were estimated from amplification of reference gene primers within the assay. To quantify the absolute abundance of each unique TCRbeta CDR3 rearrangement, sequence reads were collapsed and filtered. For each sample, productive Simpson clonality was calculated as the square root of Simpson's diversity index over productive rearrangements. TCRdb re-hosts the immuneACCESS table, in-frame sequences only. Its copies lack some clones; in the studies checked, an unresolved V gene accounts for under half of them, and the cause for the rest is not known. From that table come the V and J calls and clone size; the DNA was used to work out D and trimming. The sample table records 65,000 to 95,000 clones; about 88% of these occur just once. Jointly, the top ten make up about 2.9% of the sample.

The chain is encoded by TRBV29-1 joined to TRBJ2-7, with no confidently assigned D gene. The sample taken for sequencing was peripheral blood. The receptor's source is a man aged 70-80 years with active or convalescent COVID-19. The DNA sequence is given as TGCAGCGTTCGGAGAGGCCCCTACGAGCAGTACTTC. This sequence encodes CSVRRGPYEQYF.